These T cell receptor beta chains were read from a single sample in a study of blood T cells in healthy people across ages. TCRdb itself ran the 5' RACE reads through MiXCR, one entry per CDR3 protein. In the table there are hundreds of thousands of distinct CDR3 sequences, approximately 40% of which are singletons. Input material: blood. The receptors here all came from an older man in good health. The CDR3 runs from the conserved cysteine through the conserved F or W. The order of the fields is J gene, V gene, CDR3 length, clone size, D gene, CDR3 protein, CDR3 DNA. A D gene is named only where the DNA matches it firmly. Clone size is not always given. Where it is, it says once, few, many or a class for expanded clones.

j_call: TRBJ2-4
v_call: TRBV12-3/TRBV12-4
cdr3_length: 16
clone_size: few
d_call: .
cdr3_aa: CASSFWRGLAKNIQYF
cdr3_nt: TGTGCCAGCAGTTTTTGGCGCGGACTAGCCAAAAACATTCAGTACTTC

j_call: TRBJ2-3
v_call: TRBV6-5
cdr3_length: 15
clone_size: many
d_call: .
cdr3_aa: CASSYMASRTDTQYF
cdr3_nt: TGTGCCAGCAGTTACATGGCTAGCCGCACAGATACGCAGTATTTT

j_call: TRBJ2-5
v_call: TRBV4-3
cdr3_length: 17
clone_size: .
d_call: TRBD1
cdr3_aa: CASSQEFQGAQQETQYF
cdr3_nt: TGCGCCAGCAGCCAAGAGTTTCAGGGGGCCCAGCAAGAGACCCAGTACTTC

j_call: TRBJ1-2
v_call: TRBV28
cdr3_length: 13
clone_size: .
d_call: .
cdr3_aa: CASGAGTNYGYTF
cdr3_nt: TGTGCCAGCGGTGCCGGGACAAACTATGGCTACACCTTC

j_call: TRBJ2-5
v_call: TRBV6-6
cdr3_length: 13
clone_size: .
d_call: TRBD1
cdr3_aa: CASSGQADNEQYF
cdr3_nt: TGTGCCAGCTCGGGACAGGCAGACAATGAGCAGTACTTC

j_call: TRBJ1-3
v_call: TRBV7-2
cdr3_length: 15
clone_size: .
d_call: .
cdr3_aa: CASSNQGASGNTIYF
cdr3_nt: TGTGCCAGCAGCAATCAGGGAGCCTCTGGAAACACCATATATTTT

j_call: TRBJ2-7
v_call: TRBV24-1
cdr3_length: 15
clone_size: once
d_call: TRBD1
cdr3_aa: CATSDTQGLSYEQYF
cdr3_nt: TGTGCCACCAGTGATACACAGGGGCTCTCCTACGAGCAGTACTTC

j_call: TRBJ2-5
v_call: TRBV15
cdr3_length: 15
clone_size: few
d_call: TRBD1
cdr3_aa: CATSRDAGGLGNQYF
cdr3_nt: TGTGCCACCAGCAGAGATGCAGGGGGCTTGGGGAATCAGTACTTC

j_call: TRBJ2-5
v_call: TRBV5-1
cdr3_length: 13
clone_size: few
d_call: .
cdr3_aa: CASRWEGQETQYF
cdr3_nt: TGCGCCAGCAGATGGGAAGGTCAAGAGACCCAGTACTTC

j_call: TRBJ1-3
v_call: TRBV27
cdr3_length: 13
clone_size: .
d_call: .
cdr3_aa: CASSPSRGYTIYF
cdr3_nt: TGTGCCAGCAGTCCGTCTAGGGGCTACACCATATATTTT

j_call: TRBJ1-2
v_call: TRBV20-1
cdr3_length: 16
clone_size: many
d_call: TRBD1
cdr3_aa: CSANPGQGAGNYGYTF
cdr3_nt: TGCAGTGCAAACCCGGGACAGGGGGCTGGTAACTATGGCTACACCTTC

j_call: TRBJ2-7
v_call: TRBV29-1
cdr3_length: 12
clone_size: .
d_call: .
cdr3_aa: CSARQGRDEQYF
cdr3_nt: TGCAGCGCACGACAGGGGAGGGACGAGCAGTACTTC